Below, one T cell receptor beta chain is given with its context. The antigen is undetermined. Germline V lookup: CDR1 SNHLY, CDR2 FYNNEI. V was clipped by 2 bases and J by 9 bases, with 19 bases between them. The CDR3 extends over 15 amino acids. The data belong to a study of PD-L1 blockade in urothelial cancer. On the study more broadly: Male sex and bladder-origin urothelial cancer characterized most of the roughly 29 patients.

Regarding time point: pretreatment peripheral blood. Findings and limits, study-wide: Lower than median blood TCR clonality before treatment predicted better survival. Greater 3-week expansion of tumor-associated blood clones was recorded for durable-benefit patients.

Spiked synthetic TCR analogs estimated absolute template abundance per PCR. The table came from immunoSEQ multiplex PCR; TCRdb's copy has only in-frame clones and leaves some out. Seen here are about 30,000 clones, over 75% observed once, and the top ten hold approximately 14%. This chain links TRBV2 with TRBJ2-5, with D possibly TRBD1 on 6 matching bases. The input for sequencing was PBMCs, taken around atezolizumab (anti-PD-L1) treatment. This receptor was identified in a man aged 55 to 70 with urothelial cancer. The CDR3 region has the DNA TGTGCCAGCAGTGAATTACAGGGTCCTTTGGTGGCCCAGTACTTC. It encodes CASSELQGPLVAQYF.